The 32 T cell receptor beta chains below were found in one sample sequenced in a study of technical replicates of blood from several donors. Data came from immunoSEQ multiplex PCR; TCRdb stores just in-frame clones and leaves some out. The sample records approximately 95,000 clones, 95% being singletons. The sample comprised T cells isolated from PBMCs. The origin of the receptors is a human donor in good health.

The rearrangement links TRBV7-8 to TRBJ2-7; 8 nucleotides align to TRBD1. CDR1 SGHVS and CDR2 FQNEAQ come from the germline V gene. The CDR3 covers 13 residues. V lost 5 bases to trimming and J lost 6 bases; unmatched junction nucleotides: 6. The CDR3 DNA follows: TGTGCCAGCAGCCCGACAGGGGTGGTCGAGCAGTACTTC. As protein: CASSPTGVVEQYF.

This clone was seen only once. The chain links TRBV27 to TRBJ1-4, with 10 nucleotides matching TRBD1. Germline CDR1 MNHEY, CDR2 SMNVEV (reference sequence). Trimming removed 6 bases from V and 5 bases from J; junction bases left unmatched: 9. The CDR3 has 16 residues. CDR3 amino acids: CASSQGQGFLNEKLFF. DNA of the CDR3: TGTGCCAGCAGCCAGGGACAGGGGTTTCTCAATGAAAAACTGTTTTTT.

The V gene is TRBV11-2, the J gene TRBJ1-1; tentatively, D is TRBD1 (5 bases). Looked up from germline, CDR1 is SGHAT and CDR2 is FQNNGV. The CDR3 is 14 residues long. V lost 5 bases, J lost 5 bases, and 15 bases lay in between. For the CDR3, the DNA is TGTGCCAGCAGCCAACAGGCTAAGGGGACTGAAGCTTTCTTT. Encoded protein: CASSQQAKGTEAFF.

This chain links TRBV27 with TRBJ2-7; 7 nucleotides line up with TRBD1. CDR3 length equals 14 residues. Looked up from germline, CDR1 is MNHEY and CDR2 is SMNVEV (reference sequence). The V segment lost 5 bases and the J segment 3 bases; nucleotides outside the gene matches: 7. The CDR3 DNA sequence: TGTGCCAGCAGTCTAGGGGGCTTGTTCTACGAGCAGTACTTC. Its translation: CASSLGGLFYEQYF.

This sequence joins TRBV6-5 and TRBJ2-7, with 12 bases aligning to TRBD2. V gave up 0 bases and J gave up 6 bases; unmatched junction bases: 6. Germline loops: CDR1 MNHEY, CDR2 SVGAGI. There are 16 residues in the CDR3. The chain's CDR3 is CASSYSLLAGGPEQYF. DNA for the CDR3: TGTGCCAGCAGTTACTCACTCCTAGCGGGAGGGCCCGAGCAGTACTTC.

This chain connects TRBV19 to TRBJ2-7, with TRBD1 matching 9 bases. J was trimmed by 9 bases and V by 8 bases; bases with no gene match: 5. The CDR3 is made up of 11 amino acids. CDR1 and CDR2 from the germline V gene are LNHDA and SQIVND (reference sequence). Written as DNA, the CDR3 is TGTGCCAGTGGGACAGGGATCGGGCAGTACTTC. This encodes CASGTGIGQYF.

This chain uses TRBV29-1 with TRBJ2-3, with a tentative D call TRBD1 (6 bases). The CDR3 extends over 14 amino acids. Trimming shortened V by 8 bases and J by 4 bases, and 19 bases separated the two germline ends. The germline CDR1 and CDR2 sequences are SQVTM and ANQGSEA. CDR3 in DNA: TGCAGCCAGTTAGGGGGAGTAGTTTCAGATACGCAGTATTTT. This translates into CSQLGGVVSDTQYF.

The CDR3 nucleotides are TGTGCCAGCAGTGACAGGGCTAGCGGGAGTTATGAGCAGTTCTTC. Its protein product is CASSDRASGSYEQFF. The chain joins TRBV6-4 to TRBJ2-1, with 10 nucleotides matching TRBD2. The CDR3 runs 15 residues. V gave up 2 bases and J gave up 8 bases; unmatched junction bases: 6. Germline values: CDR1 MRHNA, CDR2 SNTAGT.

The chain carries TRBV12-5 and TRBJ2-7; TRBD1 aligns across 9 bases. CDR1 and CDR2 (germline): LGHNT, FRNRAP. This CDR3 region has 13 residues. V was pared by 6 bases and J by 6 bases, with 6 bases of the junction left unmatched. Here the CDR3 reads CASGPGQGREQYF. The CDR3 nucleotides read TGTGCTAGTGGCCCCGGACAGGGGCGCGAGCAGTACTTC.

The chain is built from TRBV7-9 and TRBJ1-5, with 7 bases identical to TRBD1. Germline trimming cut 5 bases from V and 0 bases from J; bases unmatched to any gene: 7. CDR1 is SEHNR and CDR2 is FQNEAQ in the germline V gene (reference sequence). The CDR3 loop spans 16 amino acids. The CDR3 DNA sequence: TGTGCCAGCAGCAACCGGGACAGCCCTAGCAATCAGCCCCAGCATTTT. Protein sequence: CASSNRDSPSNQPQHF.

The V gene is TRBV6-5, the J gene TRBJ2-5; 7 bases line up with TRBD2. Germline CDR1 reads MNHEY; CDR2 reads SVGAGI. This CDR3 comprises 12 residues. V trimming: 8 bases; J trimming: 4 bases; junction bases outside the gene matches: 4. This chain's CDR3 is CASSPGGETQYF. CDR3 bases: TGTGCCAGCTCCCCGGGGGGAGAGACCCAGTACTTC.

As DNA, the CDR3 is TGTGCCAGCAGCCCTAGCGGGAGTTTCAGGTACGAGCAGTACTTC. As protein: CASSPSGSFRYEQYF. The chain uses TRBV5-8 and TRBJ2-7, with 10 nucleotides matching TRBD2. The CDR3 extends over 15 amino acids. CDR1 SGHTS and CDR2 YDEGEE come from the germline V gene. The V and J ends lost 4 bases and 4 bases, in that order; junction bases with no gene match: 8.

This clone was observed a handful of times. The V call is TRBV28, the J call TRBJ1-1; D is possibly TRBD1 (5 bases). This CDR3 region has 14 residues. Germline values: CDR1 MDHEN, CDR2 SYDVKM. Trimming removed 4 bases from V and 7 bases from J, with 16 bases in between. CDR3 residues: CASSSLPGSDEAFF. The CDR3 DNA follows: TGTGCCAGCAGTTCCCTTCCAGGGTCTGATGAAGCTTTCTTT.

This CDR3 reads CASSLSRGGNTIYF. The CDR3 coding sequence is TGTGCCAGCAGTTTATCGCGGGGGGGGAACACCATATATTTT. The V call is TRBV27, the J call TRBJ1-3; possible D gene TRBD1, 5 bases. The CDR3 consists of 14 residues. Between the trimmed V and J ends, which lost 0 bases and 7 bases, there was a span of 10 bases. Germline V lookup: CDR1 MNHEY, CDR2 SMNVEV (reference sequence).

CDR3 loop: CASSQGRAAGNYNEQFF. In DNA, the CDR3 is TGCGCCAGCAGCCAAGGGCGAGCGGCGGGCAACTACAATGAGCAGTTCTTC. The V call is TRBV4-3, the J call TRBJ2-1; tentatively, D is TRBD2 (5 bases). V gave up 1 base and J gave up 3 bases, with 16 bases separating them. This CDR3 contains 17 residues. Germline V gives CDR1 LGHNA, CDR2 YSLEER.

The J gene is TRBJ1-2, the V gene TRBV7-9, with D hard to call. This CDR3 contains 11 residues. Trimming took off 2 bases at V and 6 bases at J, with 4 bases between the two ends. Germline CDR1 is SEHNR and CDR2 is FQNEAQ (reference sequence). CDR3 DNA sequence: TGTGCCAGCAGCTTACGGGATGGCTACACCTTC. Translation: CASSLRDGYTF.

This chain connects TRBV6-6 to TRBJ1-5; TRBD1 matches at 11 bases. J lost 3 bases, V lost 6 bases, and 4 bases had no gene match. This CDR3 has 15 residues. Germline CDR1 reads MNHNY; CDR2 reads SVGAGI (reference sequence). CDR3 DNA: TGTGCCAGCAGGGGACAGGGGGTTTACAATCAGCCCCAGCATTTT. Its translation: CASRGQGVYNQPQHF.

This chain uses TRBV6-1 with TRBJ1-4; D gene uncertain. There are 16 residues in the CDR3. Germline V gives CDR1 MNHNS, CDR2 SASEGT. The V end lost 1 base, the J end lost 2 bases, and 11 bases lay between the germline ends. CDR3 sequence (DNA): TGTGCCAGCAGTGAAGTGGCGGCTTGGACTAATGAAAAACTGTTTTTT. Residues: CASSEVAAWTNEKLFF.

The J gene is TRBJ2-1, the V gene TRBV11-2; D might be TRBD2 (5 bases). The ends were cut back, 1 base at V and 10 bases at J, with 11 bases in the middle. The CDR3 loop spans 13 amino acids. Germline V gene data show CDR1 as SGHAT and CDR2 as FQNNGV. The CDR3 reads CASSLGGGGEQFF. As DNA, the CDR3 is TGTGCCAGCAGCTTAGGAGGCGGCGGGGAGCAGTTCTTC. Together with reference TRBV11-2 and TRBJ2-1, the CDR3 gives the full variable domain: EAGVAQSPRYKIIEKRQSVAFWCNPISGHATLYWYQQILGQGPKLLIQFQNNGVVDDSQLPKDRFSAERLKGVDSTLKIQPAKLEDSAVYLCASSLGGGGEQFFGPGTRLTVL.

The rearrangement uses TRBV7-3 and TRBJ2-1; 7 bases are shared with TRBD1. Germline CDR1 is SGHTA and CDR2 is FQGTGA. The junction had 6 bases not matched to a gene; V was cut back by 4 bases and J by 3 bases. The CDR3 loop spans 15 amino acids. The CDR3 region is CASSSGTEYYNEQFF. Written as DNA, the CDR3 is TGTGCCAGCAGCTCCGGGACAGAGTACTACAATGAGCAGTTCTTC. The full variable domain, completed using reference TRBV7-3 and TRBJ2-1, is GAGVSQTPSNKVTEKGKYVELRCDPISGHTALYWYRQSLGQGPEFLIYFQGTGAADDSGLPNDRFFAVRPEGSVSTLKIQRTERGDSAVYLCASSSGTEYYNEQFFGPGTRLTVL.

The chain links TRBV19 to TRBJ1-5; a possible D gene is TRBD1 (6 bases). Germline V gene sequence: CDR1 LNHDA, CDR2 SQIVND (reference sequence). The CDR3 is 14 residues long. V was pared by 5 bases and J by 3 bases, with 11 bases between. The DNA for the CDR3 is TGTGCCAGTAGTGACAGGTCAATCAATCAGCCCCAGCATTTT. Its protein product is CASSDRSINQPQHF.

The gene calls are TRBV30 and TRBJ2-7, with D possibly matching TRBD2 (6 bases). Germline V CDR1 and CDR2: GTSNPN, SVGIG (reference sequence). Between the trimmed V and J ends, which lost 2 bases and 3 bases, there was a span of 11 bases. The CDR3 contains 13 residues. CDR3 sequence: CAWSRWRGYEQYF. As DNA, the CDR3 is TGTGCCTGGAGTAGGTGGAGGGGCTACGAGCAGTACTTC.

The chain has TRBV19 and TRBJ2-1; 11 nucleotides match TRBD2. Germline CDR1 LNHDA, CDR2 SQIVND (reference sequence). Trimming took 4 bases from V and 2 from J; bases not matched to a gene: 4. There are 16 residues in the CDR3. The CDR3 DNA is TGTGCCAGTAGTAAGCGGACTAGCGGGCCCTACAATGAGCAGTTCTTC. Translated: CASSKRTSGPYNEQFF.

The rearrangement joins TRBV27 to TRBJ1-4; the match to TRBD1 covers 8 bases. J gave up 8 bases and V 1 base, and 6 bases lay outside the gene matches. The CDR3 totals 15 residues. The germline V gene has CDR1 MNHEY and CDR2 SMNVEV (reference sequence). The DNA for the CDR3 is TGTGCCAGCAGTTTATACAGGGGGGATGGCGAAAAACTGTTTTTT. This translates into CASSLYRGDGEKLFF.

In DNA, the CDR3 is TGTGCCAGCAGTTACGAAGCGGAGACCCAGTACTTC. Encoded protein: CASSYEAETQYF. The J gene is TRBJ2-5, the V gene TRBV6-6; D unresolved. V was pared by 2 bases and J by 5 bases, with 6 bases between. The CDR3 totals 12 residues. In germline, CDR1 is MNHNY, CDR2 SVGAGI (reference sequence).

The chain recombines TRBV19 with TRBJ2-7; 12 nucleotides line up with TRBD2. CDR3 length: 17 amino acids. Per germline, CDR1 LNHDA and CDR2 SQIVND (reference sequence). V gave up 4 bases and J gave up 2 bases; unmatched junction bases: 9. In nucleotides, the CDR3 is TGTGCCAGTAGTACTGTCCTAGCGGGAGGGAAACCCTACGAGCAGTACTTC. Amino acids: CASSTVLAGGKPYEQYF.

The rearrangement uses TRBV7-9 and TRBJ1-2, with a possible D match to TRBD1 (5 bases). Trimming left V 1 base short and J 2 bases short, with 17 bases between. Germline V gives CDR1 SEHNR, CDR2 FQNEAQ (reference sequence). This CDR3 is built from 17 residues. In DNA form, the CDR3 reads TGTGCCAGCAGCTTAGGTTCATTTACAGGTCAAAACTATGGCTACACCTTC. It yields the protein CASSLGSFTGQNYGYTF.

The CDR3 sequence is CASSEVMSGTSETDTQYF. The CDR3 DNA sequence: TGTGCCAGCAGTGAAGTCATGTCCGGGACTAGCGAAACAGATACGCAGTATTTT. J is TRBJ2-3 and V is TRBV2; TRBD2 agrees at 10 bases. The V segment lost 1 base and the J segment 3 bases; nucleotides outside the gene matches: 10. The CDR3 consists of 18 residues. Germline V gene data show CDR1 as SNHLY and CDR2 as FYNNEI.

The rearrangement links TRBV2 to TRBJ1-2; 9 bases align to TRBD1. The CDR3 is 14 amino acids. The J segment lost 6 bases and the V segment lost 8 bases, leaving 10 bases of the junction unmatched. Germline V lookup: CDR1 SNHLY, CDR2 FYNNEI. The CDR3 nucleotides read TGTGCCAGCTGGGGGACAGGGATCCGGCATGGCTACACCTTC. Translating it yields CASWGTGIRHGYTF.

V and J are TRBV7-3 and TRBJ2-1, with 11 bases that match TRBD2. CDR3 length: 15 residues. Per germline, CDR1 SGHTA and CDR2 FQGTGA. Trimming removed 4 bases from V and 9 bases from J; junction bases left unmatched: 8. CDR3: CASSWLAGGPGEQFF. The CDR3 DNA reads as TGTGCCAGCAGCTGGTTAGCGGGAGGGCCCGGTGAGCAGTTCTTC.

CDR3 amino acids: CASSLIRRGSPYNEQFF. CDR3 bases: TGTGCCAGCAGTTTAATCCGGCGCGGGAGTCCCTACAATGAGCAGTTCTTC. This chain uses TRBV28 with TRBJ2-1; TRBD2 aligns across 7 bases. This CDR3 is built from 17 residues. CDR1 is MDHEN and CDR2 is SYDVKM in the germline V gene. V lost 2 bases, J lost 2 bases, and 9 bases stayed unmatched.

The V gene is TRBV7-9, the J gene TRBJ2-2, with D possibly TRBD1 on 6 matching bases. Trimming shortened V by 1 base and J by 5 bases, and 11 bases separated the two germline ends. Germline assignment: CDR1 SEHNR and CDR2 FQNEAQ (reference sequence). The CDR3 is 15 amino acids. The CDR3 nucleotides are TGTGCCAGCAGCTTAGTAGGACAGAGTACCGGGGAGCTGTTTTTT. Translating it yields CASSLVGQSTGELFF.